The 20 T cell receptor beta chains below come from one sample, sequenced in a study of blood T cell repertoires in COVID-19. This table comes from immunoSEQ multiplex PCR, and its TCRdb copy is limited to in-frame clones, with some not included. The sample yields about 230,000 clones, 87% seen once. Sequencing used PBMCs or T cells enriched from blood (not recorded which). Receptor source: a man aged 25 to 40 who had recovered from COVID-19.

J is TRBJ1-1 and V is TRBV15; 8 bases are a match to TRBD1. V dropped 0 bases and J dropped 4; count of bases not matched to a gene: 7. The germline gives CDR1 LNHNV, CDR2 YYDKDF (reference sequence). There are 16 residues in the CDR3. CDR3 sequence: CATSRDLGRGRTEAFF. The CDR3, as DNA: TGTGCCACCAGCAGAGATTTGGGCAGGGGGCGCACTGAAGCTTTCTTT. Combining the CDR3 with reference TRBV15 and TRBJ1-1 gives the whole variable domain DAMVIQNPRYQVTQFGKPVTLSCSQTLNHNVMYWYQQKSSQAPKLLFHYYDKDFNNEADTPDNFQSRRPNTSFCFLDIRSPGLGDTAMYLCATSRDLGRGRTEAFFGQGTRLTVV.

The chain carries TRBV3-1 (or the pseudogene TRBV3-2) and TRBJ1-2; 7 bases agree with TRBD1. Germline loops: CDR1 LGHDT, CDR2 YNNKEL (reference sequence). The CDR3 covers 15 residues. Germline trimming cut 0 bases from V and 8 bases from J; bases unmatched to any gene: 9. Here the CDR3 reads CASSQDTTGSFGYTF. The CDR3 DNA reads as TGTGCCAGCAGCCAAGACACGACAGGGTCATTCGGCTACACCTTC.

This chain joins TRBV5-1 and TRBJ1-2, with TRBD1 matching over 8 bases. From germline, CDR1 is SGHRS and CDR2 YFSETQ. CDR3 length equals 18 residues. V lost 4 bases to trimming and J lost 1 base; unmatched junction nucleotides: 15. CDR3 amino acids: CASSPDRVWISFNYGYTF. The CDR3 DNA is TGCGCCAGCAGCCCGGACAGGGTCTGGATATCCTTTAACTATGGCTACACCTTC.

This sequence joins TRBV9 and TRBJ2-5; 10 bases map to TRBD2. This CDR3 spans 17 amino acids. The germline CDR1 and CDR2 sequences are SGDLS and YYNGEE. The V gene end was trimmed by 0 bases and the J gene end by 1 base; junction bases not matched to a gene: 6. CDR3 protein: CASSVGTSGEFQETQYF. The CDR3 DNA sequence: TGTGCCAGCAGCGTAGGGACTAGCGGAGAATTCCAAGAGACCCAGTACTTC.

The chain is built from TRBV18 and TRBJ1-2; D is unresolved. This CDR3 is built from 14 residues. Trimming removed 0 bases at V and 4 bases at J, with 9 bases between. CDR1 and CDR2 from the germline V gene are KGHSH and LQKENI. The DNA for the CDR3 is TGTGCCAGCTCACCACCCTCCGGGAGCTATGGCTACACCTTC. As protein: CASSPPSGSYGYTF.

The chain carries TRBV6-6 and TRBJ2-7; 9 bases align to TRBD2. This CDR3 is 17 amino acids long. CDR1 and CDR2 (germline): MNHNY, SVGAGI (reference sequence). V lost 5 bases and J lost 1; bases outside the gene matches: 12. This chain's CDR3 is CASSPSLAGTLSYEQYF. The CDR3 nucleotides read TGTGCCAGCAGTCCCAGCCTAGCGGGAACATTGTCCTACGAGCAGTACTTC.

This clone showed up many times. The DNA for the CDR3 is TGCAGCGTTGAAGCTGGGCAGCCCTTTAATGAAAAACTGTTTTTT. Protein: CSVEAGQPFNEKLFF. The V call is TRBV29-1, the J call TRBJ1-4; no definite D call. This CDR3 spans 15 amino acids. The germline CDR1 and CDR2 sequences are SQVTM and ANQGSEA. Trimming stripped 1 base from V and 4 bases from J, with 13 bases between.

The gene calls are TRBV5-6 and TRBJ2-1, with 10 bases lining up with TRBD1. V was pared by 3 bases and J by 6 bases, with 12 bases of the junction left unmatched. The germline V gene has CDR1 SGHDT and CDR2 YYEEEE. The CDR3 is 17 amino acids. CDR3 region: CASSSHRRQGAFNEQFF. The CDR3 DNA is TGTGCCAGCAGCTCCCACCGTAGACAGGGGGCATTCAATGAGCAGTTCTTC.

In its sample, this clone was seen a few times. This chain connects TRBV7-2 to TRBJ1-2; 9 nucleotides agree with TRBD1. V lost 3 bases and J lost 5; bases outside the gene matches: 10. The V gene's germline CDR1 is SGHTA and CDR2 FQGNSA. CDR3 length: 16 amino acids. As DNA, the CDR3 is TGTGCCAGCAGCTTCGATAGGACAGGGGTCCTTTATGGCTACACCTTC. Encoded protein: CASSFDRTGVLYGYTF.

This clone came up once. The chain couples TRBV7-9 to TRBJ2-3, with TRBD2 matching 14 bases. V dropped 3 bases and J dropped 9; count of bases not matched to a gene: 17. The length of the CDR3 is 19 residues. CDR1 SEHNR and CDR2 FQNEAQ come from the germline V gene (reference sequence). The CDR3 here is CASSLGLAGDPPSVQTQYF. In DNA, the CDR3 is TGTGCCAGCAGCTTGGGACTAGCGGGGGACCCACCTTCAGTGCAAACGCAGTATTTT.

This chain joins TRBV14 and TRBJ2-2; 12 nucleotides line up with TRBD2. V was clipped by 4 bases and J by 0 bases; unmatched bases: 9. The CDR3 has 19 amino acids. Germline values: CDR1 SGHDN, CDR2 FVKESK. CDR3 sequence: CASSLSGTSGPANTGELFF. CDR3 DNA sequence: TGTGCCAGCAGCCTTTCCGGGACTAGCGGGCCCGCGAACACCGGGGAGCTGTTTTTT.

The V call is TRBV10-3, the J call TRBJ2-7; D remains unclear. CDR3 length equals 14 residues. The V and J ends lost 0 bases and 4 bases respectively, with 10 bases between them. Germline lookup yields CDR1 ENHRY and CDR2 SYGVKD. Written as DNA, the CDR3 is TGTGCCATCAGTGAGTCCATCGGGTTTTACGAGCAGTACTTC. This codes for CAISESIGFYEQYF.

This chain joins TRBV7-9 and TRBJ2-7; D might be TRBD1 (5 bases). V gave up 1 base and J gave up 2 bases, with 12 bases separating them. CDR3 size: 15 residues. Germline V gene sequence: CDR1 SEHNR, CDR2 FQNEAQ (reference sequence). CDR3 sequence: CASSLVGDRAYEQYF. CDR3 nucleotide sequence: TGTGCCAGCAGCTTAGTCGGAGACAGAGCCTACGAGCAGTACTTC.

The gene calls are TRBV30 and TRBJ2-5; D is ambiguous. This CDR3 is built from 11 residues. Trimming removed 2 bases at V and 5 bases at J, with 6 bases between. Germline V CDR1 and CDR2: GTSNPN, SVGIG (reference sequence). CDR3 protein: CAWSPRETQYF. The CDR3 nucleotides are TGTGCCTGGAGTCCCAGGGAGACCCAGTACTTC. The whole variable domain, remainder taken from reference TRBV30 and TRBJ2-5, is SQTIHQWPATLVQPVGSPLSLECTVEGTSNPNLYWYRQAAGRGLQLLFYSVGIGQISSEVPQNLSASRPQDRQFILSSKKLLLSDSGFYLCAWSPRETQYFGPGTRLLVL.

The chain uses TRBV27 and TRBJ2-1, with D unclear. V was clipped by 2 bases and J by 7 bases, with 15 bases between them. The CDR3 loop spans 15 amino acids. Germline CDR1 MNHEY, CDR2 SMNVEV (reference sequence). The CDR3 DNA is TGTGCCAGCAGTTTAAGAGAACCTGCGTGGAATGAGCAGTTCTTC. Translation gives CASSLREPAWNEQFF.

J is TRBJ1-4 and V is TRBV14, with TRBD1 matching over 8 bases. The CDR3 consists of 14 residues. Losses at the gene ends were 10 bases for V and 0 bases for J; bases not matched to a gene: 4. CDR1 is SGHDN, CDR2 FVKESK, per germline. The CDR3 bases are TGTGCCAACGAGGGACAGGCAACTAATGAAAAACTGTTTTTT. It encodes CANEGQATNEKLFF. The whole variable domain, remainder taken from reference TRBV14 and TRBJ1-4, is EAGVTQFPSHSVIEKGQTVTLRCDPISGHDNLYWYRRVMGKEIKFLLHFVKESKQDESGMPNNRFLAERTGGTYSTLKVQPAELEDSGVYFCANEGQATNEKLFFGSGTQLSVL.

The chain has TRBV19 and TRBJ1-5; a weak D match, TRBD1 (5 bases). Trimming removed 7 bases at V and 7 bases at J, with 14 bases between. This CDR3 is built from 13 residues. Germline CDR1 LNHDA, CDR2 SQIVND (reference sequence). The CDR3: CASTEGWGQPQHF. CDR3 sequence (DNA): TGTGCCAGTACGGAGGGGTGGGGACAGCCCCAGCATTTT.

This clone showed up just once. The CDR3: CASRLRKGREGYEQYF. CDR3 DNA sequence: TGTGCAAGTCGCTTAAGGAAGGGCAGGGAGGGCTACGAGCAGTACTTC. The rearrangement links TRBV12-2 to TRBJ2-7; the table's D gene call, TRBD2, was not cross checked with the DNA. TRBV12-2 is a listed pseudogene. The CDR3 totals 16 residues.

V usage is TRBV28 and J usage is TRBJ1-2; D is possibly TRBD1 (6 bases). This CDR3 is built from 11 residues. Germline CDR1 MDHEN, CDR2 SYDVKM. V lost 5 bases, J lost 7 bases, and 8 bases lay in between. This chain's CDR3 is CASSQGSGYTF. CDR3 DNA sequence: TGTGCCAGCAGTCAGGGGAGTGGCTACACCTTC.

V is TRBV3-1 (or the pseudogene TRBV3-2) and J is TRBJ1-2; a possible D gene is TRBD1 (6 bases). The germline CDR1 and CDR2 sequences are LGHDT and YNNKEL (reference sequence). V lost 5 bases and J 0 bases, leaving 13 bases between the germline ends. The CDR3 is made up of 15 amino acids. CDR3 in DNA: TGTGCCAGCAGCGCAGACGACAGGACTAACTATGGCTACACCTTC. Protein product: CASSADDRTNYGYTF.